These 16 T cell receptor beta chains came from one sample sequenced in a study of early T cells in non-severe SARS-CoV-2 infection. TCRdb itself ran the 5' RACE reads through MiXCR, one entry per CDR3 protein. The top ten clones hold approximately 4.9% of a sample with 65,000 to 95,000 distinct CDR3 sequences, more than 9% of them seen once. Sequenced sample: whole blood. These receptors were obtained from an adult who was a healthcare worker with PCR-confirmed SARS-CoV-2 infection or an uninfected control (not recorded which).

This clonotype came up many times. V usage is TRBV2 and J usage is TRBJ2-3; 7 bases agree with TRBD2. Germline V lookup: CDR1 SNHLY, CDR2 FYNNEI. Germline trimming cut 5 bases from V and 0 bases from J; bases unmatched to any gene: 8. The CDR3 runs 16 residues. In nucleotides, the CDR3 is TGTGCCAGCAGTCCTGGCAGGCGGGGGAGCACAGATACGCAGTATTTT. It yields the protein CASSPGRRGSTDTQYF.

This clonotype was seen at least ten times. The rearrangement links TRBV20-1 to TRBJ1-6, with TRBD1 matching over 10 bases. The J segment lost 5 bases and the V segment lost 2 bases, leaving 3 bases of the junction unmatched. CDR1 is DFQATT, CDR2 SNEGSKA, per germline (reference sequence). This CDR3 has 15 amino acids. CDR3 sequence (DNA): TGCAGTGCTAGACGGGACAGGGGTCATAATTCACCCCTCCACTTT. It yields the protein CSARRDRGHNSPLHF.

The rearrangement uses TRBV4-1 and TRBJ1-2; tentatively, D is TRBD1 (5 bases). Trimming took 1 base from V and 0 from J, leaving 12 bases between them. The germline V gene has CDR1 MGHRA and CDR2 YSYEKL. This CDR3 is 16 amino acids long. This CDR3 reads CASSQVIDSPNYGYTF. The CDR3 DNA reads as TGCGCCAGCAGCCAAGTTATCGACAGTCCTAACTATGGCTACACCTTC.

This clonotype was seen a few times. CDR3 sequence (DNA): TGTGCCAGCAGTTTATGGGGGAACTCCTACGAGCAGTACTTC. Its translation: CASSLWGNSYEQYF. This chain links TRBV28 with TRBJ2-7; no clear D. V lost 0 bases and J 0 bases, leaving 6 bases between the germline ends. This CDR3 is built from 14 residues. Looked up from germline, CDR1 is MDHEN and CDR2 is SYDVKM.

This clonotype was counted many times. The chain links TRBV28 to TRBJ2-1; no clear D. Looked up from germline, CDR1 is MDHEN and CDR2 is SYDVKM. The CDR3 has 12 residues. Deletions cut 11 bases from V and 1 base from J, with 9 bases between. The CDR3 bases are TGTGCCTCATCCCAGTCCTACAATGAGCAGTTCTTC. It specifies CASSQSYNEQFF. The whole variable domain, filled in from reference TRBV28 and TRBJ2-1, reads DVKVTQSSRYLVKRTGEKVFLECVQDMDHENMFWYRQDPGLGLRLIYFSYDVKMKEKGDIPEGYSVSREKKERFSLILESASTNQTSMYLCASSQSYNEQFFGPGTRLTVL.

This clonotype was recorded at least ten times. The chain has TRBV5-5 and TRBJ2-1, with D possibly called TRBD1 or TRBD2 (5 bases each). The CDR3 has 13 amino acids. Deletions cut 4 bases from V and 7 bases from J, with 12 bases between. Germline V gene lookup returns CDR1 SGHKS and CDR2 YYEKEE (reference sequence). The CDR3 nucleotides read TGTGCCAGCAGCGTCGGGACCCTAAATGAGCAGTTCTTC. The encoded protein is CASSVGTLNEQFF.

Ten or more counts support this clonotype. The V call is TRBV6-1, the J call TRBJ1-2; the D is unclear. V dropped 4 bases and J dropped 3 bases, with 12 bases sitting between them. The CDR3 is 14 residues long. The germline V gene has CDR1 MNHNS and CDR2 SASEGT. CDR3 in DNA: TGTGCCAGCAGTGCCACCCAGACCCACTATGGCTACACCTTC. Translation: CASSATQTHYGYTF.

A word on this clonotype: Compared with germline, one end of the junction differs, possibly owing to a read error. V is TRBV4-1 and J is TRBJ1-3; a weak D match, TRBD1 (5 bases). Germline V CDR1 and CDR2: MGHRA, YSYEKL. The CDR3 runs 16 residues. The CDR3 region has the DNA TGCGCCAGCAGCCAAGTAGGAAGGGGCTCTAGAAACACCATATATTTT. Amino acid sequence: CASSQVGRGSRNTIYF.

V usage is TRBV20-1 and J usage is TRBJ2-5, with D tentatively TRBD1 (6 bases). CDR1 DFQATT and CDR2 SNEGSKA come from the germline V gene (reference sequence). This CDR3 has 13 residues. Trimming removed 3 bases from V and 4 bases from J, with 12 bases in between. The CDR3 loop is CSARSPGVETQYF. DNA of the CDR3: TGCAGTGCTAGGTCCCCAGGGGTAGAGACCCAGTACTTC.

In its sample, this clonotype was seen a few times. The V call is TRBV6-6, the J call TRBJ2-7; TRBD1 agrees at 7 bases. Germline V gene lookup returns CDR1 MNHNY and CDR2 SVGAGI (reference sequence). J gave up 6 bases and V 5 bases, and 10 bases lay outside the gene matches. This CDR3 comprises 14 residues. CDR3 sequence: CASSPPGQSLEQYF. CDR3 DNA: TGTGCCAGCAGTCCACCGGGACAGAGCCTCGAGCAGTACTTC.

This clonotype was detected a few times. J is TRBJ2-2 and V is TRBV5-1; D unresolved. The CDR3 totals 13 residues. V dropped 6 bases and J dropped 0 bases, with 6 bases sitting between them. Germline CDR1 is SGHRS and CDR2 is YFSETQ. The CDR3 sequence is CASIPTNTGELFF. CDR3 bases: TGCGCCAGCATTCCCACGAACACCGGGGAGCTGTTTTTT.

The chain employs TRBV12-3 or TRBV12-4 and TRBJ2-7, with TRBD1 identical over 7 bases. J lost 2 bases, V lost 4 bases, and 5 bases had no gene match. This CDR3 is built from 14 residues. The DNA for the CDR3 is TGTGCCAGCAGTTCCACAGGGGTCGCCTACGAGCAGTACTTC. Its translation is CASSSTGVAYEQYF.

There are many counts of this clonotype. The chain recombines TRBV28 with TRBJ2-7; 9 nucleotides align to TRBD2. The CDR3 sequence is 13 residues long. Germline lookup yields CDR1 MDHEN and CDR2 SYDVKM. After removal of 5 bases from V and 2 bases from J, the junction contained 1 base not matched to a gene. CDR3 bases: TGTGCCAGCAGTCCTAGCGGGGCCTACGAGCAGTACTTC. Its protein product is CASSPSGAYEQYF.

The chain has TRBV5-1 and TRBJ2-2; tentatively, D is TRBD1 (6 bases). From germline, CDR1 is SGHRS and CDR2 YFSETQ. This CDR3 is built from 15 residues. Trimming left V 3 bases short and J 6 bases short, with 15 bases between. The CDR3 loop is CASSSRTDRPGELFF. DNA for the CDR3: TGCGCCAGCAGCTCGCGGACAGATCGTCCCGGGGAGCTGTTTTTT.

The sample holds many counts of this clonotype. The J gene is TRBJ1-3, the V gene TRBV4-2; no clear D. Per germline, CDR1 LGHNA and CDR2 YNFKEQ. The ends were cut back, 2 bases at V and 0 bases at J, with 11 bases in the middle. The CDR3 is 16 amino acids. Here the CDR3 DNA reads TGTGCCAGCAGCCAACGAGGGCGGAGCTCTGGAAACACCATATATTTT. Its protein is CASSQRGRSSGNTIYF.

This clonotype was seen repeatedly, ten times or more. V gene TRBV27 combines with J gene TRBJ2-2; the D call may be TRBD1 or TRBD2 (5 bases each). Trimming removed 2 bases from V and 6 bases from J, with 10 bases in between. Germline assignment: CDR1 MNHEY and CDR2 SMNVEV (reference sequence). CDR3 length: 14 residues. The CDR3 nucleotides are TGTGCCAGCAGTTTAGGAACGGGACCCGGGGAGCTGTTTTTT. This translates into CASSLGTGPGELFF.